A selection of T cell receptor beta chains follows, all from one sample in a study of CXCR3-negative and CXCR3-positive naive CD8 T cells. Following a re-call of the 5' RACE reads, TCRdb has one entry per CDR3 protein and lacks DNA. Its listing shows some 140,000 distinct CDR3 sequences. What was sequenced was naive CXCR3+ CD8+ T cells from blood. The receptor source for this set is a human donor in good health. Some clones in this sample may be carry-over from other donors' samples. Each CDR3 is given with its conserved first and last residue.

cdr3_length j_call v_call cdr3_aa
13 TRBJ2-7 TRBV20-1 CSARDSKDYEQYF
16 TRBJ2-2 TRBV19 CASSIPVSGSAGELFF
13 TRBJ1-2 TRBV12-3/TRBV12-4 CAASSTESYGYTF
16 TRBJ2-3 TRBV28 CASSPEIQGLRDTQYF
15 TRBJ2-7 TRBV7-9 CASSLTPTGVYEQYF
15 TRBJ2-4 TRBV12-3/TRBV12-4 CASSRIGTVENIQYF
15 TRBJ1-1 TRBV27 CASRPGTARFIEAFF
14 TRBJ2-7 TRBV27 CASRPTSGTYEQYF
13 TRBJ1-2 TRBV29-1 CSVHGGSDYGYTF
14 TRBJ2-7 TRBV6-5 CASSYGQGIYEQYF
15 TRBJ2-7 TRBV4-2 CASSQGRGHPYEQYF
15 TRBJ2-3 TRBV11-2 CASSLEVLGADTQYF
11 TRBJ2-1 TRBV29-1 CSVLDYNEQFF
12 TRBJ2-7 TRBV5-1 CASSNKAYEQYF
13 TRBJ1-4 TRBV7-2 CATSPEPNEKLFF
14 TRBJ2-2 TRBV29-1 CSVEERGVGGELFF
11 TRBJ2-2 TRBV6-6 CASTQGSELFF
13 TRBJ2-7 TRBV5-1 CASSLGDIYEQYF
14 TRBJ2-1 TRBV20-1 CSATYSREVPKQFF
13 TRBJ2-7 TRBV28 CAVRGGGRNEQYF
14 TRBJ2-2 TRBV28 CASSRDPHTGELFF
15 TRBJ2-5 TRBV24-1 CATSEGGQDIETQYF
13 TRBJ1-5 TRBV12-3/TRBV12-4 CASSLTGNQPQHF
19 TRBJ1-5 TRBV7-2 CASSPSPAETGYSNQPQHF
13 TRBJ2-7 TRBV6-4 CASRWTSGNEQYF
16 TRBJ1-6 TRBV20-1 CSARDLDRVLDSPLHF
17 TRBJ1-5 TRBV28 CASSLVPGQGSNQPQHF
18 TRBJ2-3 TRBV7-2 CASSLGRTPVSWTDTQYF
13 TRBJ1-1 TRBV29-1 CSVEQGDGTEAFF
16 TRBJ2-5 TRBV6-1 CASSTFGTGGKETQYF
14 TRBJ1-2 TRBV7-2 CASSFLGQNYGYTF
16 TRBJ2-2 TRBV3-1 CASSQDVAGFTGELFF
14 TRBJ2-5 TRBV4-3 CASSQSLTMETQYF
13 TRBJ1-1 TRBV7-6 CASSFGQGTEAFF
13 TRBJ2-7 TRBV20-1 CSARETGGYEQYF
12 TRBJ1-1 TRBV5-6 CASSPGDTEAFF
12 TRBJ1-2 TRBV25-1 CASGTANYGYTF
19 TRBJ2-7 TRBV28 CASSLQTGGYLPPSYEQYF
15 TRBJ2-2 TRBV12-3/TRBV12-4 CASSFQGSGTGELFF
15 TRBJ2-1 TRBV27 CASSNPQGAYNEQFF
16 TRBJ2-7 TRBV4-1 CASSQDSGQGYYEQYF
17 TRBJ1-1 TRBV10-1 CASSEAQQGFMNTEAFF
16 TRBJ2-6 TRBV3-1 CASSPNRAAGANVLTF
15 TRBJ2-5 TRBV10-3 CAIKVTSGVQETQYF
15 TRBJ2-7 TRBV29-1 CSVELGQGERDEQYF
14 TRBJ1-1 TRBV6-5 CASSYSAENTEAFF
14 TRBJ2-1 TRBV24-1 CATSEESSYNEQFF
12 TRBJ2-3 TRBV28 CASSLGVDTQYF
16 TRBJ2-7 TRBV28 CASSPMGREGSYEQYF
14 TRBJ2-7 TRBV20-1 CSARDEGEGDEQYF
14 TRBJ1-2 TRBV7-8 CASSPRTGGHGYTF
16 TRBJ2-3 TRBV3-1 CASSQGGQTYTDTQYF
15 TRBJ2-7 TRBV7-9 CASSLGIRTESEQYF
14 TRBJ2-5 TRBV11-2 CASSFGAFQETQYF
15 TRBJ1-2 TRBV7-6 CASSLVRTGTGGYTF
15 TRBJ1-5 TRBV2 CASSEIGRSNQPQHF
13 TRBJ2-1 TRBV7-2 CASSSGNYNEQFF
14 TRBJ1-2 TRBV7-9 CASSLVAGNYGYTF
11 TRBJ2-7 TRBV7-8 CASSSSIEQYF